This entry lists 22 T cell receptor beta chains sequenced from one sample in a study of blood T cell repertoires in COVID-19. TCRdb keeps only in-frame clones here, not all; method: immunoSEQ multiplex PCR. This sample yields about 44,000 clones, of which about 81% are seen a single time; 35% to 50% belongs to the top ten. Sequencing used peripheral blood. These receptor sequences come from a human donor in a cohort sampled during active COVID-19.

The chain is built from TRBV5-1 and TRBJ2-2; unclear D gene. The V end was cut by 2 bases, the J end by 0 bases, with 8 bases between. This CDR3 has 15 amino acids. Germline values: CDR1 SGHRS, CDR2 YFSETQ. CDR3 sequence (DNA): TGCGCCAGCAGCTTCAGTGTTTCGAACACCGGGGAGCTGTTTTTT. As protein: CASSFSVSNTGELFF.

V is TRBV24-1 and J is TRBJ1-5; no definite D call. Looked up from germline, CDR1 is KGHDR and CDR2 is SFDVKD. The CDR3 covers 14 residues. V lost 4 bases and J 3 bases, leaving 9 bases between the germline ends. The CDR3 here is CATSDPGVNQPQHF. The CDR3 DNA follows: TGTGCCACCAGTGACCCCGGAGTCAATCAGCCCCAGCATTTT.

The V gene is TRBV24-1, the J gene TRBJ2-1, with 10 nucleotides matching TRBD2. V gave up 4 bases and J gave up 5 bases; unmatched junction bases: 7. Germline-derived CDR1 and CDR2 are KGHDR and SFDVKD. The CDR3 runs 16 residues. This CDR3 reads CATSDTGTSADNEQFF. The DNA of the CDR3 is TGTGCCACCAGTGACACGGGGACTAGCGCAGACAATGAGCAGTTCTTC.

The chain recombines TRBV19 with TRBJ1-5, with a tentative D call TRBD1 (5 bases). Per germline, CDR1 LNHDA and CDR2 SQIVND (reference sequence). The CDR3 sequence is 16 residues long. V lost 0 bases to trimming and J lost 2 bases, with 11 bases between them. CDR3 DNA sequence: TGTGCCAGTAGTATAGAAGGGGTACTCGGCAATCAGCCCCAGCATTTT. This encodes CASSIEGVLGNQPQHF. The variable domain in full, with the rest retrieved from reference TRBV19 and TRBJ1-5, is DGGITQSPKYLFRKEGQNVTLSCEQNLNHDAMYWYRQDPGQGLRLIYYSQIVNDFQKGDIAEGYSVSREKKESFPLTVTSAQKNPTAFYLCASSIEGVLGNQPQHFGDGTRLSIL.

The rearrangement uses TRBV10-3 and TRBJ1-4; D is unclear. The V gene's germline CDR1 is ENHRY and CDR2 SYGVKD. The CDR3 has 12 residues. V lost 7 bases, J lost 7 bases, and 10 bases lay in between. In DNA form, the CDR3 reads TGTGCCATCAAAAACCCGGGTGAAAAACTGTTTTTT. It translates to CAIKNPGEKLFF.

CDR3 nucleotide sequence: TGTGCCAGCAGCAGCGGACTAGCGGGGAGCACAGATACGCAGTATTTT. This gives the protein CASSSGLAGSTDTQYF. This chain uses TRBV5-8 with TRBJ2-3, with 12 bases identical to TRBD2. The CDR3 is 16 residues long. V lost 4 bases, J lost 0 bases, and 3 bases stayed unmatched. Looked up from germline, CDR1 is SGHTS and CDR2 is YDEGEE.

Only a few counts were recorded for this clone. The rearrangement joins TRBV10-1 to TRBJ1-2; 7 positions match TRBD1. The CDR3 is 14 residues long. Germline V gives CDR1 WNHNN, CDR2 SYGVQD (reference sequence). Trimming took 2 bases from V and 4 from J; bases not matched to a gene: 4. For the CDR3, the DNA is TGCGCCAGCAGTGAGACAGGGGCGACCTATGGCTACACCTTC. Translating it yields CASSETGATYGYTF.

This sequence joins TRBV28 and TRBJ1-2, with a tentative D call TRBD1 (6 bases). Germline-derived CDR1 and CDR2 are MDHEN and SYDVKM. The V and J ends lost 5 bases and 5 bases respectively, with 15 bases between them. This CDR3 is built from 14 residues. The CDR3 DNA reads TGTGCCAGCAGTGCTCAGGGACACGGTTATGGCTACACCTTC. Translating it yields CASSAQGHGYGYTF.

This chain uses TRBV12-3 or TRBV12-4 with TRBJ1-1; D ambiguous. The CDR3 has 13 amino acids. Trimming cost V 2 bases and J 3 bases, with 7 bases left between them. The CDR3 DNA reads as TGTGCCAGCAGTTTATCGGTATACACTGAAGCTTTCTTT. It specifies CASSLSVYTEAFF.

The chain joins TRBV7-2 to TRBJ2-3; TRBD2 is a possible D gene (7 bases). Germline V CDR1 and CDR2: SGHTA, FQGNSA. V gave up 8 bases and J gave up 4 bases, with 13 bases separating them. There are 13 residues in the CDR3. The CDR3 reads CASLRRGPDTQYF. CDR3 DNA sequence: TGTGCCAGCTTAAGGCGGGGGCCAGATACGCAGTATTTT. Full variable domain (outside the CDR3, taken from reference TRBV7-2 and TRBJ2-3): GAGVSQSPSNKVTEKGKDVELRCDPISGHTALYWYRQSLGQGLEFLIYFQGNSAPDKSGLPSDRFSAERTGGSVSTLTIQRTQQEDSAVYLCASLRRGPDTQYFGPGTRLTVL.

The V call is TRBV10-2, the J call TRBJ2-1; TRBD2 agrees at 13 bases. The V gene end was trimmed by 4 bases and the J gene end by 8 bases; junction bases not matched to a gene: 8. The CDR3 is made up of 16 amino acids. CDR1 is WSHSY and CDR2 is SAAADI in the germline V gene. CDR3 in DNA: TGCGCCAGCAGTGGATCCGGACTAGCGGGGGTGGATGAGCAGTTCTTC. It specifies CASSGSGLAGVDEQFF.

The rearrangement links TRBV9 to TRBJ2-5, with TRBD2 matching over 10 bases. CDR1 is SGDLS, CDR2 YYNGEE, per germline. CDR3 size: 16 residues. J gave up 4 bases and V 4 bases, and 10 bases lay outside the gene matches. CDR3 coding DNA: TGTGCCAGCAGCCCCCGGTGGAGCGGGGGGGTAGAGACCCAGTACTTC. It codes for CASSPRWSGGVETQYF.

The chain carries TRBV6-2 or TRBV6-3 and TRBJ2-1; 16 bases align to TRBD2. Per germline, CDR1 MNHEY and CDR2 SVGEGT. The CDR3 runs to 16 residues. Trimming at V came to 4 bases and at J to 4 bases, leaving 1 base not matched to a gene. CDR3 in DNA: TGTGCCAGCAGTTGGGGACTAGCGGGGGGGTACAATGAGCAGTTCTTC. Translated, it gives CASSWGLAGGYNEQFF.

The chain recombines TRBV27 with TRBJ1-1; 8 bases line up with TRBD1. V dropped 0 bases and J dropped 9; count of bases not matched to a gene: 9. From germline, CDR1 is MNHEY and CDR2 SMNVEV (reference sequence). The CDR3 has 15 residues. The CDR3 sequence: CASSLSPGGTAQAFF. CDR3 nucleotide sequence: TGTGCCAGCAGTTTATCGCCAGGGGGCACCGCTCAAGCTTTCTTT.

The chain recombines TRBV19 with TRBJ1-1, with no clear D. This CDR3 has 17 residues. The germline V and J ends were trimmed by 7 bases and 2 bases, with 23 bases remaining between them. CDR1 LNHDA and CDR2 SQIVND come from the germline V gene (reference sequence). DNA of the CDR3: TGTGCCAGTATAATTTTCGGTCCCCCCCCCATAAACACTGAAGCTTTCTTT. It codes for CASIIFGPPPINTEAFF.

The chain combines TRBV2 with TRBJ2-7, with 7 bases aligning to TRBD1. V shed 7 bases and J 4 bases; nucleotides not matched to a gene: 7. The CDR3 loop spans 13 amino acids. Germline V gene sequence: CDR1 SNHLY, CDR2 FYNNEI. CDR3 coding DNA: TGTGCCAGCACGGGACAGAACGAATACGAGCAGTACGTC. Its protein product is CASTGQNEYEQYV.

The rearrangement joins TRBV15 to TRBJ2-1, with D perhaps TRBD2 (6 bases). Germline values: CDR1 LNHNV, CDR2 YYDKDF (reference sequence). Trimming removed 1 base at V and 13 bases at J, with 14 bases between. The CDR3 spans 13 residues. CDR3 amino acids: CATSRGDRLVQFF. In nucleotides, the CDR3 is TGTGCCACCAGCAGAGGGGACCGACTAGTTCAGTTCTTC.

The chain employs TRBV27 and TRBJ1-6, with 8 bases aligning to TRBD1. Germline assignment: CDR1 MNHEY and CDR2 SMNVEV (reference sequence). The CDR3 runs to 15 residues. Trimming at V came to 5 bases and at J to 5 bases, leaving 5 bases not matched to a gene. CDR3 sequence (DNA): TGTGCCAGCAGTCCCCGACAGGGGCATAATTCACCCCTCCACTTT. Translated, it gives CASSPRQGHNSPLHF.

This clone is judged medium-sized. The V and J genes are TRBV7-9 and TRBJ2-3, with D unclear. The length of the CDR3 is 14 residues. Germline V CDR1 and CDR2: SEHNR, FQNEAQ (reference sequence). Trimming stripped 2 bases from V and 6 bases from J, with 12 bases between. For the CDR3, the DNA is TGTGCCAGCAGCTTATCCGATGCGCTGGATACGCAGTATTTT. This codes for CASSLSDALDTQYF.

Ten or more counts support this clone. The V call is TRBV11-2, the J call TRBJ2-1, with 11 bases fitting TRBD2. The germline V gene has CDR1 SGHAT and CDR2 FQNNGV. Trimming removed 3 bases from V and 14 bases from J; junction bases left unmatched: 9. The CDR3 sequence is 14 residues long. CDR3 region: CASSFALAGGREFF. CDR3 DNA sequence: TGTGCCAGCAGCTTCGCCCTAGCGGGGGGTCGGGAGTTCTTC.

The chain recombines TRBV5-5 with TRBJ2-7; D possibly corresponds to TRBD1 (6 bases). Trimming left V 4 bases short and J 3 bases short, with 14 bases between. Looked up from germline, CDR1 is SGHKS and CDR2 is YYEKEE (reference sequence). The CDR3 length is 14 residues. The CDR3 DNA follows: TGTGCCAGCAGCGCGGGCGGACAGATCTACGAGCAGTACTTC. It yields the protein CASSAGGQIYEQYF.

The chain employs TRBV9 and TRBJ2-2, with 10 bases that match TRBD2. V gave up 4 bases and J gave up 1 base; unmatched junction bases: 4. CDR1 is SGDLS, CDR2 YYNGEE, per germline. The CDR3 runs to 16 residues. This CDR3 is CASSPLAGLNTGELFF. The CDR3 DNA sequence: TGTGCCAGCAGCCCACTAGCGGGATTGAACACCGGGGAGCTGTTTTTT.